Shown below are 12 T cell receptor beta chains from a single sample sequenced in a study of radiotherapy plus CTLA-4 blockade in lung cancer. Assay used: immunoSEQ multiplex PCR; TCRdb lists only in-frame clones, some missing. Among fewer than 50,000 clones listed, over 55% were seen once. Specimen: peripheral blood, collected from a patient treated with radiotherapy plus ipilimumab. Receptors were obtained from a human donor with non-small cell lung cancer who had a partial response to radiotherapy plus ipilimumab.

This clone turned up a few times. CDR3 DNA sequence: TGTGCCAGTAGTAGGGACTGGGCGGAAGCTTTCTTT. This encodes CASSRDWAEAFF. This chain joins TRBV19 and TRBJ1-1; TRBD1 is a possible D gene (5 bases). Germline V gene data show CDR1 as LNHDA and CDR2 as SQIVND (reference sequence). CDR3 length equals 12 residues. V was cut by 4 bases and J by 8 bases, with 11 bases left in between.

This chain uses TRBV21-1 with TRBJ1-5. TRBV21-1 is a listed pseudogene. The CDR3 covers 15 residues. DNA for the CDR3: TGTGCCAGCAGCAAAGGTCCGGGTGGCGATCAGCCCCAGCATTTT. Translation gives CASSKGPGGDQPQHF.

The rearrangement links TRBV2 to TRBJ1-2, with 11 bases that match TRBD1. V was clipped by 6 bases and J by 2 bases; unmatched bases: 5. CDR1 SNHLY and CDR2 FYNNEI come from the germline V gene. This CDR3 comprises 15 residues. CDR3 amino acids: CASSQRDRGNYGYTF. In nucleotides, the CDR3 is TGTGCCAGCAGCCAAAGGGACAGGGGGAACTATGGCTACACCTTC.

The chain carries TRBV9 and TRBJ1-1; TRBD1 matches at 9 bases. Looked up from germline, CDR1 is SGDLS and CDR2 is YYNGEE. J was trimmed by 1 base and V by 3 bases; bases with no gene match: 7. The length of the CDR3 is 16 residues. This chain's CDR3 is CASSATGGVGNTEAFF. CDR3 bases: TGTGCCAGCAGCGCCACAGGGGGCGTTGGGAACACTGAAGCTTTCTTT.

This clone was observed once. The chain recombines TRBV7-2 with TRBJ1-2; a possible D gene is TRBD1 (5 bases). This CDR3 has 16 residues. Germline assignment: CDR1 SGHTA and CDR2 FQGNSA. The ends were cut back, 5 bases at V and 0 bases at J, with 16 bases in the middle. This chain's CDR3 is CASSPSGGGTNYGYTF. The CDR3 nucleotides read TGTGCCAGCAGCCCCTCTGGGGGGGGGACTAACTATGGCTACACCTTC.

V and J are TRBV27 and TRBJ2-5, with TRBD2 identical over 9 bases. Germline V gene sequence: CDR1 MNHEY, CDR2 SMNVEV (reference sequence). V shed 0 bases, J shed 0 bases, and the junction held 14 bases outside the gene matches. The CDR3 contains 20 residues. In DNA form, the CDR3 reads TGTGCCAGCAGTTTATCGACCCCGGCGTTGGCGGGGGGGTACCAAGAGACCCAGTACTTC. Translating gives CASSLSTPALAGGYQETQYF.

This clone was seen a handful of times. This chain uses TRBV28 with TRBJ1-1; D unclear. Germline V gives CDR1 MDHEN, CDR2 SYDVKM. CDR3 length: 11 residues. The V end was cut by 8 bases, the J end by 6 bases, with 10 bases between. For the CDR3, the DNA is TGTGCCAGCCGCGGGAGACCTGAAGCTTTCTTT. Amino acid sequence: CASRGRPEAFF.

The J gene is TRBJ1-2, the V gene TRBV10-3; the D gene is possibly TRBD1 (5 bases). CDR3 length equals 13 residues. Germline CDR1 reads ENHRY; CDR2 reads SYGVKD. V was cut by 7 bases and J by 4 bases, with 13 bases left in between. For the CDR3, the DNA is TGTGCCATCAAAGAGGAGGGGATCTATGGCTACACCTTC. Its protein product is CAIKEEGIYGYTF.

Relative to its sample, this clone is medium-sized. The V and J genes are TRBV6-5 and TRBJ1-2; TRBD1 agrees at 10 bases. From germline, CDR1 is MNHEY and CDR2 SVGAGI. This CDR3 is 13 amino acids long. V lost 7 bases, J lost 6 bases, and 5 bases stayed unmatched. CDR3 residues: CASTRQGANGYTF. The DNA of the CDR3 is TGTGCCAGCACCAGACAGGGGGCGAATGGCTACACCTTC.

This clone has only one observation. The CDR3 nucleotides are TGTGCCAGCAGTTCCCCCCGGGAAGCTTTCTTT. The encoded protein is CASSSPREAFF. V usage is TRBV6-5 and J usage is TRBJ1-1; no reliable D call. Germline CDR1 reads MNHEY; CDR2 reads SVGAGI. V was cut by 4 bases and J by 8 bases, with 8 bases left in between. The CDR3 is 11 amino acids.

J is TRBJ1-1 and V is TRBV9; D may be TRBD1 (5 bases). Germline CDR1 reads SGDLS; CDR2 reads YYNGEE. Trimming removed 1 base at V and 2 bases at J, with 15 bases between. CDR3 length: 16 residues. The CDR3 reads CASSVYGGIGNTEAFF. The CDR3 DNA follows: TGTGCCAGCAGCGTATATGGGGGGATCGGTAACACTGAAGCTTTCTTT.

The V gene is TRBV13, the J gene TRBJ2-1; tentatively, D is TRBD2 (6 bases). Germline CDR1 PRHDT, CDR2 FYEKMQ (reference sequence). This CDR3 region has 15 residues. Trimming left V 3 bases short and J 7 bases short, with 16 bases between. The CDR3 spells CASSFGRAGGNEQFF. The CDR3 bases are TGTGCCAGCAGCTTCGGGCGGGCAGGAGGGAATGAGCAGTTCTTC.